Sequencing of this T cell receptor beta chain was carried out in a study of graft-versus-host responses after intestinal transplantation. About the study: Isolated intestinal, liver-intestinal, or multivisceral transplants had been given to the recipients. The recipients all started with anti-thymocyte globulin induction and then took tacrolimus and steroids for roughly three years.

Germline V lookup: CDR1 LNHDA, CDR2 SQIVND (reference sequence). This CDR3 region has 14 residues. The V and J ends lost 3 bases and 0 bases respectively, with 5 bases between them. Produced via immunoSEQ multiplex PCR; TCRdb's table is partial and in-frame only. The sample gives some 48,000 clones, 70% to 85% of which show up once; around 0.5% is in the top ten. Study-level points and caveats: Across patients carrying graft-donor T cell macrochimerism, allografts held high graft-versus-host to host-versus-graft clonal ratios.

Of note for this clone: Its antigen remains unknown. This sample also contains other DNA sequences that code for the same CDR3.

V and J are TRBV19 and TRBJ2-2; unclear D gene. The sample consisted of unstimulated CD4+ T cells sorted from spleen or lymph node cells, taken before transplant. The TCR comes from a human donor who was the organ donor for an intestinal transplant. The CDR3 region is CASSIGPNTGELFF. CDR3 nucleotides: TGTGCCAGTAGTATTGGCCCGAACACCGGGGAGCTGTTTTTT.